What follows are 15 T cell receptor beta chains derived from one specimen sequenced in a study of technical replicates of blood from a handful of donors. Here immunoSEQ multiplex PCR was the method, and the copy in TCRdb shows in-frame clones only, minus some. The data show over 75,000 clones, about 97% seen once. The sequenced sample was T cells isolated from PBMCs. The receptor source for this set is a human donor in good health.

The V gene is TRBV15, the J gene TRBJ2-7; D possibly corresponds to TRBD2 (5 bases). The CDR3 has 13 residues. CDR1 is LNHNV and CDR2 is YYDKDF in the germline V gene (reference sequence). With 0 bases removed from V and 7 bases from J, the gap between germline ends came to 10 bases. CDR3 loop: CATSRDVGNEQYF. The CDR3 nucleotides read TGTGCCACCAGCAGAGATGTCGGGAATGAGCAGTACTTC. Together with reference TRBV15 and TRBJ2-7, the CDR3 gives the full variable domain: DAMVIQNPRYQVTQFGKPVTLSCSQTLNHNVMYWYQQKSSQAPKLLFHYYDKDFNNEADTPDNFQSRRPNTSFCFLDIRSPGLGDTAMYLCATSRDVGNEQYFGPGTRLTVT.

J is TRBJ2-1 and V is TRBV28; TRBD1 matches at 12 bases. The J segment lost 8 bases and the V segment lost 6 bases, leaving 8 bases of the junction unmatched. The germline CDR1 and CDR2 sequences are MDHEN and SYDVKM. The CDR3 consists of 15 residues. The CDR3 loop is CASRTGTGGMDEQFF. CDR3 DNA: TGTGCCAGCAGAACCGGGACAGGGGGCATGGATGAGCAGTTCTTC.

CDR3 loop: CASSFGGYGGNNEQFF. Here the CDR3 DNA reads TGTGCCAGCAGCTTCGGAGGTTACGGGGGGAACAATGAGCAGTTCTTC. The gene calls are TRBV5-4 and TRBJ2-1; 7 bases are shared with TRBD2. Germline V gives CDR1 SGHNT, CDR2 YYREEE (reference sequence). V was clipped by 2 bases and J by 5 bases; unmatched bases: 10. The CDR3 has 16 amino acids.

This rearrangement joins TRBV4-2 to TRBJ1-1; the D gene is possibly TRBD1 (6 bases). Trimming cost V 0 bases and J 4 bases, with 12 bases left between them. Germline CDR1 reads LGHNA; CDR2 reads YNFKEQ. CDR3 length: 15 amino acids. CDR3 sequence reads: CASSQEQGGPTEAFF. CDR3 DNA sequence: TGTGCCAGCAGCCAAGAACAAGGGGGTCCCACTGAAGCTTTCTTT.

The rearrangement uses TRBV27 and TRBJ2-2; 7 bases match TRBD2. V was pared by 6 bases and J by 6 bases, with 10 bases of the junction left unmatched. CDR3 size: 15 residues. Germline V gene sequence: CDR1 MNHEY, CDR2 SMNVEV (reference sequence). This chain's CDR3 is CASSKRGGGAGELFF. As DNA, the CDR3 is TGTGCCAGCAGCAAAAGGGGCGGGGGAGCCGGGGAGCTGTTTTTT.

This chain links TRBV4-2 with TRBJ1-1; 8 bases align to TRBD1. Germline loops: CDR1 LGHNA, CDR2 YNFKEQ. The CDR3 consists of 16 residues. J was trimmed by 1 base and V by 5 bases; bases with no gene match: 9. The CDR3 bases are TGTGCCAGCAGCTACGGGACAGGAATAGCGAACACTGAAGCTTTCTTT. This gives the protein CASSYGTGIANTEAFF.

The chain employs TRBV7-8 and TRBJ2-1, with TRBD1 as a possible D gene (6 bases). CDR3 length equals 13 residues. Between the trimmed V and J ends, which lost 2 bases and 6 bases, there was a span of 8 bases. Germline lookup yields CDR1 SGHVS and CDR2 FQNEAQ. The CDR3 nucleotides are TGTGCCAGCAGCTTAACAGGGAGCAATGAGCAGTTCTTC. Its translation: CASSLTGSNEQFF.

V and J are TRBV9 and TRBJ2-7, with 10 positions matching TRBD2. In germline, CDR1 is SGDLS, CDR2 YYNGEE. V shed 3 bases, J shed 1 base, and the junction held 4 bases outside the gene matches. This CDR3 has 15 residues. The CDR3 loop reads CASSAGLAYSYEQYF. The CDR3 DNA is TGTGCCAGCAGCGCGGGACTAGCGTATTCCTACGAGCAGTACTTC.

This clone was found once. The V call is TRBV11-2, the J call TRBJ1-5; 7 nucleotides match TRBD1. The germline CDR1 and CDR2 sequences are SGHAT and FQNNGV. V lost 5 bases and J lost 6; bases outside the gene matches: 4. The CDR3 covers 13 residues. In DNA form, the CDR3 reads TGTGCCAGCAGCATACAGGGGTCTCAGCCCCAGCATTTT. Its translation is CASSIQGSQPQHF. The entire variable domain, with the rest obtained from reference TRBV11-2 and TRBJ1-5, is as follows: EAGVAQSPRYKIIEKRQSVAFWCNPISGHATLYWYQQILGQGPKLLIQFQNNGVVDDSQLPKDRFSAERLKGVDSTLKIQPAKLEDSAVYLCASSIQGSQPQHFGDGTRLSIL.

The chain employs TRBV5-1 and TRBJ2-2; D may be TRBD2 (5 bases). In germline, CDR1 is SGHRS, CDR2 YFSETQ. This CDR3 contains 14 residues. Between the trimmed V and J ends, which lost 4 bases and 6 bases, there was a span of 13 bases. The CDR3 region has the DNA TGCGCCAGCAGCCGTGAGGGAGTCCCCGGGGAGCTGTTTTTT. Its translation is CASSREGVPGELFF. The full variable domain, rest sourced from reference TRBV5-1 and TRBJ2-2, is KAGVTQTPRYLIKTRGQQVTLSCSPISGHRSVSWYQQTPGQGLQFLFEYFSETQRNKGNFPGRFSGRQFSNSRSEMNVSTLELGDSALYLCASSREGVPGELFFGEGSRLTVL.

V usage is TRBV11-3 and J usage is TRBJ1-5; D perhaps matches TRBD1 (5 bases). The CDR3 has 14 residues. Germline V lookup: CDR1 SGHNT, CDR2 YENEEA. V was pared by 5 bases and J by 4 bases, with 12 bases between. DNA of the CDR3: TGTGCCAGCAGCCCAAACGGGGGGAATCAGCCCCAGCATTTT. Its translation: CASSPNGGNQPQHF.

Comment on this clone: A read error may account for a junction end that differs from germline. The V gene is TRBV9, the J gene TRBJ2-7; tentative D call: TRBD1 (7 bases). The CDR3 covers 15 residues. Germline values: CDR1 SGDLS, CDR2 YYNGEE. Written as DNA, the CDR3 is TGTGCCAGCAGCGCAGGGGGGAGCTCCGACTACGAGCTGTACTTC. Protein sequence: CASSAGGSSDYELYF.

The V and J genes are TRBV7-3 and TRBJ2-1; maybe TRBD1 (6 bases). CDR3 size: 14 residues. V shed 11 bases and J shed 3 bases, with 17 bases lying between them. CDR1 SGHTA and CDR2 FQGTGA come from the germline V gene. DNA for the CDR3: TGTGCCGCTGCAAGGGCAGGGGTCTACAATGAGCAGTTCTTC. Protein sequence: CAAARAGVYNEQFF.

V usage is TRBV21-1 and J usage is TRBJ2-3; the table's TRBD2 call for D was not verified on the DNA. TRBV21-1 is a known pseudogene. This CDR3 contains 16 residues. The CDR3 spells CASSKGVGGLTDTQYF. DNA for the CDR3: TGTGCCAGCAGCAAAGGGGTGGGAGGGCTCACAGATACGCAGTATTTT.

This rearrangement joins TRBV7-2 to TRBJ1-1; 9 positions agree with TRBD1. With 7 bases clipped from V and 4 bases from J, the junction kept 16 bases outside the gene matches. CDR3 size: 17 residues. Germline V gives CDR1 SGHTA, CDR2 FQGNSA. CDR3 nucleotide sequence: TGTGCCAGCAAGGCCCGGGGACAGGGATGGGGTATCACTGAAGCTTTCTTT. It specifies CASKARGQGWGITEAFF.